This T cell receptor beta chain was sequenced for a study of cytomegalovirus exposure and HLA in healthy donors. Study findings and constraints: The study assumed roughly uniform donor sequencing depth for presence/absence analyses. A prior analysis recorded that most TCR beta V segments were productive about 87% or about 30% of the time.

PCR was performed using 60 Vbeta and 13 Jbeta primers. Repertoires were generated with immunoSEQ multiplex PCR, while TCRdb's copy carries only in-frame clones and drops some. The data show 150,000 to 200,000 clones, about 85% seen once. Remarks on this clone: Its target is not known.

V was trimmed by 3 bases and J by 8 bases, leaving 5 bases between them. The CDR3 covers 11 residues. Germline-derived CDR1 and CDR2 are MDHEN and SYDVKM. This TCR derives from a man aged 18-30 years in good health and CMV-seronegative. Input material: PBMCs. This chain joins TRBV28 and TRBJ2-1; D unclear. CDR3 sequence: CASSFRYEQFF. For the CDR3, the DNA is TGTGCCAGCAGTTTCAGGTATGAGCAGTTCTTC.